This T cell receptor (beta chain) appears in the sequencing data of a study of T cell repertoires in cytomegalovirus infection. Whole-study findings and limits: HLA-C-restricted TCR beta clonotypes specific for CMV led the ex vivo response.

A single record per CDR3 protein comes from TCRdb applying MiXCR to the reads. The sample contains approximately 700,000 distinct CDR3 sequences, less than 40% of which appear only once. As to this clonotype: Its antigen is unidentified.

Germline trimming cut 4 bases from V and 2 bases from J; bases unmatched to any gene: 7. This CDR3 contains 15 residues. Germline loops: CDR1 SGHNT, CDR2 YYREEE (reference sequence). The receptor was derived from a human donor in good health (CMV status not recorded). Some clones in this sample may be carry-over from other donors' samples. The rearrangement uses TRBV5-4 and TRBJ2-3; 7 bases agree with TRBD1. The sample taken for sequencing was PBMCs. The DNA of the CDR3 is TGTGCCAGCAGCACCGGGGACAGTATCACAGATACGCAGTATTTT. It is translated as CASSTGDSITDTQYF.